Following are 13 T cell receptor beta chains from one sample sequenced in a study of response to subunit inactivated influenza vaccine. TCRdb processed the RT-PCR reads anew with MiXCR; each CDR3 protein has one entry. The data show about 170,000 distinct CDR3 sequences, approximately 12% seen once. These same records also appear under a second study, on T cells expressing NK-cell markers. That source adds: 5'RACE template switching with UMIs generated TCR beta cDNA.

This sample comprised CD8+ T cells sorted from PBMCs, obtained about 11 days after vaccination. The source of these receptors is a middle-aged man who received an inactivated influenza vaccine.

In its sample, this clonotype was seen a few times. The chain links TRBV4-2 to TRBJ2-3, with D perhaps assigned TRBD1 or TRBD2 (5 bases each). Germline V gene data show CDR1 as LGHNA and CDR2 as YNFKEQ. The CDR3 covers 15 residues. The ends were cut back, 0 bases at V and 1 base at J, with 8 bases in the middle. The CDR3 protein is CASSQELGGTDTQYF. CDR3 coding DNA: TGTGCCAGCAGCCAAGAACTAGGGGGCACAGATACGCAGTATTTT.

This clonotype has a handful of counts. The chain joins TRBV4-3 to TRBJ1-1; the match to TRBD1 covers 10 bases. The J segment lost 5 bases and the V segment lost 3 bases, leaving 3 bases of the junction unmatched. Per germline, CDR1 LGHNA and CDR2 YSLEER. This CDR3 spans 14 amino acids. CDR3 loop: CASSHGTGETEAFF. Here the CDR3 DNA reads TGCGCCAGCAGCCACGGGACAGGGGAGACTGAAGCTTTCTTT.

V gene TRBV10-2 combines with J gene TRBJ2-3; TRBD2 matches 12 bases. The CDR3 totals 18 residues. The germline V gene encodes CDR1 WSHSY and CDR2 SAAADI. V trimming: 6 bases; J trimming: 5 bases; junction bases outside the gene matches: 15. The CDR3 region has the DNA TGCGCCAGCAGCCTACACTCTGCTAGCGGGAGGGCCGGAGATACGCAGTATTTT. It encodes CASSLHSASGRAGDTQYF.

The J gene is TRBJ1-1, the V gene TRBV6-2 or TRBV6-3; D is possibly TRBD1 (5 bases). With 2 bases removed from V and 2 bases from J, the gap between germline ends came to 15 bases. Germline V gives CDR1 MNHEY, CDR2 SVGEGT. This CDR3 is 16 amino acids long. The CDR3 protein is CASSYLNQGVNTEAFF. The CDR3, as DNA: TGTGCCAGCAGTTACCTAAATCAGGGTGTCAACACTGAAGCTTTCTTT.

This clonotype was counted ten times or more. The chain couples TRBV5-1 to TRBJ1-5; TRBD1 might be the D (5 bases). This CDR3 comprises 15 residues. CDR1 SGHRS and CDR2 YFSETQ come from the germline V gene. Trimming pared 4 bases from V and 6 bases from J, leaving 17 bases between. The CDR3 protein is CASSPAGQGGQPQHF. The CDR3 coding sequence is TGCGCCAGCAGCCCCGCGGGGCAGGGAGGTCAGCCCCAGCATTTT.

Regarding this clonotype: With a much larger clone just one base away, this may be a read error. V and J are TRBV7-9 and TRBJ2-1; a weak D match, TRBD2 (6 bases). Germline-derived CDR1 and CDR2 are SEHNR and FQNEAQ (reference sequence). The CDR3 runs 14 residues. DNA for the CDR3: TGTGCCAGCAGCTGGGGGGACTCCCACAATGAGCAGTTCTTC. Protein product: CASSWGDSHNEQFF.

The V call is TRBV6-2 or TRBV6-3, the J call TRBJ2-7; D uncertain. Germline V gives CDR1 MNHEY, CDR2 SVGEGT. The ends were cut back, 4 bases at V and 2 bases at J, with 9 bases in the middle. The CDR3 covers 13 residues. In DNA form, the CDR3 reads TGTGCCAGCAGTTTTGCCTTCGCCTACGAGCAGTACTTC. This gives the protein CASSFAFAYEQYF.

The chain recombines TRBV6-5 with TRBJ2-5; 8 bases fit TRBD2. The V and J ends lost 2 bases and 2 bases, in that order; junction bases with no gene match: 4. The CDR3 spans 15 residues. Germline values: CDR1 MNHEY, CDR2 SVGAGI. This chain's CDR3 is CASSYVSGGQETQYF. As DNA, the CDR3 is TGTGCCAGCAGTTACGTTTCGGGAGGGCAAGAGACCCAGTACTTC.

The rearrangement links TRBV28 to TRBJ2-7; the match to TRBD1 covers 9 bases. CDR1 is MDHEN, CDR2 SYDVKM, per germline. The CDR3 contains 15 residues. The V gene end was trimmed by 2 bases and the J gene end by 1 base; junction bases not matched to a gene: 3. In nucleotides, the CDR3 is TGTGCCAGCAGTTTAACAGGGGGCGCGTCCTACGAGCAGTACTTC. Translated, it gives CASSLTGGASYEQYF.

V and J are TRBV28 and TRBJ2-7, with 11 bases identical to TRBD2. Germline V gene sequence: CDR1 MDHEN, CDR2 SYDVKM. V shed 3 bases, J shed 4 bases, and the junction held 11 bases outside the gene matches. The CDR3 length is 17 residues. CDR3 protein: CASSFGLAGLSYYEQYF. CDR3 DNA sequence: TGTGCCAGCAGTTTTGGACTAGCGGGCCTTTCCTATTACGAGCAGTACTTC.

The rearrangement links TRBV7-8 to TRBJ1-3, with TRBD1 as a possible D gene (5 bases). Trimming stripped 4 bases from V and 2 bases from J, with 9 bases between. The CDR3 runs 14 residues. Germline loops: CDR1 SGHVS, CDR2 FQNEAQ. CDR3 sequence (DNA): TGTGCCAGCAGCTCTGGGGCGGCTGGAAACACCATATATTTT. Translating it yields CASSSGAAGNTIYF.

The rearrangement uses TRBV3-1 and TRBJ2-7; 9 nucleotides line up with TRBD2. Germline CDR1 is LGHDT and CDR2 is YNNKEL (reference sequence). V gave up 0 bases and J gave up 3 bases; unmatched junction bases: 6. The CDR3 is 16 residues long. The CDR3 protein is CASSQDLSGRLYEQYF. In nucleotides, the CDR3 is TGTGCCAGCAGCCAAGATCTGAGCGGGAGGCTCTACGAGCAGTACTTC.

The V gene is TRBV10-3, the J gene TRBJ2-1; D not certain. Between the trimmed V and J ends, which lost 9 bases and 5 bases, there was a span of 20 bases. Germline CDR1 is ENHRY and CDR2 is SYGVKD. This CDR3 has 15 amino acids. The CDR3 loop reads CAIRSGTERHNEQFF. For the CDR3, the DNA is TGTGCCATTCGGTCGGGCACCGAAAGGCACAATGAGCAGTTCTTC.